This T cell receptor beta chain was profiled in a study of vaccination and CD4 T cells after COVID-19. In the study overall: As their vaccination, participants received two doses of either BNT162b2 or mRNA-1273 vaccine.

V shed 6 bases and J 3 bases; nucleotides not matched to a gene: 7. The CDR3 has 13 amino acids. Per the germline V gene, CDR1 is DFQATT and CDR2 is SNEGSKA (reference sequence). The treatment is: roughly 10-day PBMC culture with coronavirus spike peptide pools or control peptides (ViraFEST assay). Comments on this clonotype: The antigen remains unidentified.

Sequence data for DNA of cultured CD4+ T cells were generated by the Oncomine TCR Beta short-read assay. One entry per CDR3 protein, called by TCRdb with MiXCR from the PCR reads. The sample has 4,500 to 5,000 distinct CDR3 sequences, around 76% seen once. The chain joins TRBV20-1 to TRBJ2-7, with TRBD2 matching 8 bases. The sequencing input was CD4+ T cells from blood, cultured in vitro. This TCR was sampled from a human donor who had recovered from COVID-19. As DNA, the CDR3 is TGCAGTGCGGCGGGCGGGGGGATCTACGAGCAGTACTTC. Translation: CSAAGGGIYEQYF.